This T cell receptor (beta chain) was sequenced during a study of T-cell reconstitution after alpha-beta-depleted transplantation in children. The CDR3 is made up of 12 amino acids. Germline V gene lookup returns CDR1 KGHSH and CDR2 LQKENI. The germline V and J ends were trimmed by 4 bases and 4 bases, with 7 bases remaining between them. Unique molecular identifiers were used in preparing the TCRbeta library. MiXCR, run by TCRdb on the PCR reads, gives a single entry per CDR3 protein. The repertoire holds 250,000 to 300,000 distinct CDR3 sequences, with about 10% as singletons. The chain joins TRBV18 to TRBJ2-5; D gene unclear. This TCR was sampled from a human donor who donated a stem cell graft to a child with SCID. The sequenced sample was PBMCs from the stem cell graft donor, obtained from the stem cell graft. DNA for the CDR3: TGTGCCAGCTCACGCGCCTCAGAGACCCAGTACTTC. This codes for CASSRASETQYF.